This T cell receptor beta chain was sequenced for a study of PD-1 blockade in mismatch repair-deficient tumors. Looking at the study overall: Patients had about 13 mismatch repair-deficient cancer types and were previously treated and progressing.

Mismatch repair deficiency was confirmed in all patients, by PCR or immunohistochemistry. The TCR-sequenced patients were three responders to pembrolizumab. Regarding the study as a whole: Rapid post-treatment expansion, then contraction, generally preceding radiologic response, marked tumor-resident clones.

Concerning this clone: Its specificity is unknown.

CDR3 length: 14 amino acids. CDR1 and CDR2 (germline): LNHDA, SQIVND (reference sequence). Trimming took 6 bases from V and 4 from J; bases not matched to a gene: 7. The data were produced by immunoSEQ multiplex PCR, yet TCRdb's version contains in-frame clones alone and is incomplete. The profile shows roughly 84,000 clones, more than 65% of them singletons. The sequenced sample was peripheral blood, obtained 12 weeks after starting pembrolizumab. This TCR derives from an adult with mismatch repair-deficient cancer. The gene calls are TRBV19 and TRBJ2-5; 8 bases are a match to TRBD2. CDR3 sequence reads: CASSGRALGETQYF. The CDR3 nucleotides read TGTGCCAGTAGCGGGAGGGCCCTCGGAGAGACCCAGTACTTC.